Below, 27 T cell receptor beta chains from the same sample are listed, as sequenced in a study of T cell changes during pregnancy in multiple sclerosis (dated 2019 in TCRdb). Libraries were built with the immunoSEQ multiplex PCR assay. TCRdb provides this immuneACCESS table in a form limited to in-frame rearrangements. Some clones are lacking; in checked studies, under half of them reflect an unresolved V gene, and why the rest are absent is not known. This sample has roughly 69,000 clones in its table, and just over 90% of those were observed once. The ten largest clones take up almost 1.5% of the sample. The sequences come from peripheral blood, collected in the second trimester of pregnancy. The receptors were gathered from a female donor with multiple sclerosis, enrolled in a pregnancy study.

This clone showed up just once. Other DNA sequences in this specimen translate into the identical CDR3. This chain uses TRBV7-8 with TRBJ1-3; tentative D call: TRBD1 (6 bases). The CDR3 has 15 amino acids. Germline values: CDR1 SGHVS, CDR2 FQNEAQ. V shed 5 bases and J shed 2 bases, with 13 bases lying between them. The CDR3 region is CASSVLQGAGNTIYF. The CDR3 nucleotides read TGTGCCAGCAGCGTATTACAGGGTGCTGGAAACACCATATATTTT.

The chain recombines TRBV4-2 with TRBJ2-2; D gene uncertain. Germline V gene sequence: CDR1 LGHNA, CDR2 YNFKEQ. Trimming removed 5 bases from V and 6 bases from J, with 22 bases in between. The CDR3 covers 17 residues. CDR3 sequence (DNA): TGTGCCAGCAGCTTGTTGGGTATCTACTATATTTCCGGGGAGCTGTTTTTT. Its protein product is CASSLLGIYYISGELFF.

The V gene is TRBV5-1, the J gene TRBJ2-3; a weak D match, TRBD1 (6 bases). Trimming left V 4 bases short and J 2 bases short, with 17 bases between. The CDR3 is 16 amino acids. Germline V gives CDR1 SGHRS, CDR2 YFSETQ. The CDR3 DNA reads TGCGCCAGCAGCGACGAACCGGACAGATACACAGATACGCAGTATTTT. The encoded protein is CASSDEPDRYTDTQYF.

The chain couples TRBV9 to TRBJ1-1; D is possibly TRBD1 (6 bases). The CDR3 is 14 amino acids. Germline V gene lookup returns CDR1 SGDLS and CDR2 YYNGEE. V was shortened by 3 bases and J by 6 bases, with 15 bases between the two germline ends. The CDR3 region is CASSDSGAQAEAFF. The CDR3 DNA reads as TGTGCCAGCAGCGATTCAGGGGCGCAGGCTGAAGCTTTCTTT.

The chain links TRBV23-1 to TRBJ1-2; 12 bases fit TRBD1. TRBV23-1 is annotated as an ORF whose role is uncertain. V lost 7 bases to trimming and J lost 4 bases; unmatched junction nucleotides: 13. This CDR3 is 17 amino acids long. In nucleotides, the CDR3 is TGCGCCAGCACTGTCCCGGGACAGGGGGCAGGGTGCTATGGCTACACCTTC. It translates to CASTVPGQGAGCYGYTF.

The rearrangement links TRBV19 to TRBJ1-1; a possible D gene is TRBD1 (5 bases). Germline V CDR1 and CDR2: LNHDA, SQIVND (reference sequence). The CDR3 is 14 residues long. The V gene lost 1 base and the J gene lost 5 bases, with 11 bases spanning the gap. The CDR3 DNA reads TGTGCCAGTAGTATAGGGGGGGGACGGACTGAAGCTTTCTTT. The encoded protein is CASSIGGGRTEAFF.

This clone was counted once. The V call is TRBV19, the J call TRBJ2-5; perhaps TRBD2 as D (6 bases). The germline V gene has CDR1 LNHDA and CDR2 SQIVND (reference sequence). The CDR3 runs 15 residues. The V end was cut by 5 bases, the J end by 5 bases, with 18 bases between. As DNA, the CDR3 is TGTGCCAGTAGTCCCAACCGGCGGGATCGGGAGACCCAGTACTTC. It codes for CASSPNRRDRETQYF.

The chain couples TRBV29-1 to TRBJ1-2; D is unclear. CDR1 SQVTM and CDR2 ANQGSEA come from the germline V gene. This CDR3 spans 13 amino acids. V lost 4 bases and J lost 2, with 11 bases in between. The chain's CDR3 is CSVVFGNNYGYTF. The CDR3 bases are TGCAGCGTTGTATTTGGCAACAACTATGGCTACACCTTC.

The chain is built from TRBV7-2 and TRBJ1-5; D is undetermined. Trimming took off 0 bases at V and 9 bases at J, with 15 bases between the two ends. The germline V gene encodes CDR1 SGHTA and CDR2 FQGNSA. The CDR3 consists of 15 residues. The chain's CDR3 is CASSLALVSSGPQHF. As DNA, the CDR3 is TGTGCCAGCAGCTTAGCGCTTGTCTCATCCGGGCCCCAGCATTTT.

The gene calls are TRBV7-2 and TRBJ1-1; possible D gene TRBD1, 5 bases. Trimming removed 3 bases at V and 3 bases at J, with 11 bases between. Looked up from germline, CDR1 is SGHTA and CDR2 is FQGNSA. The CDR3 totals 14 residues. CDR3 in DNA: TGTGCCAGCAGCTTTTTAGGGGTACACACTGAAGCTTTCTTT. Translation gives CASSFLGVHTEAFF.

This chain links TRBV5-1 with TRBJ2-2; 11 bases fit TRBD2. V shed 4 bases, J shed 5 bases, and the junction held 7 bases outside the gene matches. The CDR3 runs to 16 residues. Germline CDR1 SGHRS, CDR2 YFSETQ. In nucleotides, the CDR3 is TGCGCCAGCAGCCCCCTAGGGACTAGCGGTACCGGGGAGCTGTTTTTT. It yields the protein CASSPLGTSGTGELFF.

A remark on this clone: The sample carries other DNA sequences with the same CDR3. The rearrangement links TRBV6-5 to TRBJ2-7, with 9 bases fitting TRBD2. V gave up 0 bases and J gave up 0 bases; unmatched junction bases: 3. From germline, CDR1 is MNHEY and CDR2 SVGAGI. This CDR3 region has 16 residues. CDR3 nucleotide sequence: TGTGCCAGCAGTTACTCAAGCGGGGGGTCCTCCTACGAGCAGTACTTC. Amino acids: CASSYSSGGSSYEQYF.

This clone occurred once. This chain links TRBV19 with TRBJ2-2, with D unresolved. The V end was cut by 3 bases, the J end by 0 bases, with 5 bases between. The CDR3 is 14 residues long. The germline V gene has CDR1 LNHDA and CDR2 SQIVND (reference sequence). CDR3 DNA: TGTGCCAGTAGTATCAGTACGAACACCGGGGAGCTGTTTTTT. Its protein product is CASSISTNTGELFF.

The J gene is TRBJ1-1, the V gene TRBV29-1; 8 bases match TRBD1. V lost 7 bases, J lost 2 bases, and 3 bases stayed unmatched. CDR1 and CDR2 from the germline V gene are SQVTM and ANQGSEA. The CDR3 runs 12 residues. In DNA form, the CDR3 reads TGCAGCGCCGGACAGGGAAACACTGAAGCTTTCTTT. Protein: CSAGQGNTEAFF. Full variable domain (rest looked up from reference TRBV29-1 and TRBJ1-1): SAVISQKPSRDICQRGTSLTIQCQVDSQVTMMFWYRQQPGQSLTLIATANQGSEATYESGFVIDKFPISRPNLTFSTLTVSNMSPEDSSIYLCSAGQGNTEAFFGQGTRLTVV.

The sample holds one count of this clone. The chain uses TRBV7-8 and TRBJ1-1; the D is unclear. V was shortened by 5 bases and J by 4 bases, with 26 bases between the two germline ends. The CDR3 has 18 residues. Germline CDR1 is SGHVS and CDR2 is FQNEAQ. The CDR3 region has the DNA TGTGCCAGCAGCCAATACGGGGTGGCGGCGGGTTTGGGCACTGAAGCTTTCTTT. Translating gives CASSQYGVAAGLGTEAFF. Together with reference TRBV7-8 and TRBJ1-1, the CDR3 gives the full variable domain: GAGVSQSPRYKVAKRGQDVALRCDPISGHVSLFWYQQALGQGPEFLTYFQNEAQLDKSGLPSDRFFAERPEGSVSTLKIQRTQQEDSAVYLCASSQYGVAAGLGTEAFFGQGTRLTVV.

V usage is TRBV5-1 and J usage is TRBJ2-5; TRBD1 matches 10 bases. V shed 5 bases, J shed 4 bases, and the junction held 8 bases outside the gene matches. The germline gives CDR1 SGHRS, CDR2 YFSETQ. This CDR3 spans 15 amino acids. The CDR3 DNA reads TGCGCCAGCAGGCTCGACAGGGGGCGTCCAGAGACCCAGTACTTC. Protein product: CASRLDRGRPETQYF. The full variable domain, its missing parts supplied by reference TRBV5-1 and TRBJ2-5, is KAGVTQTPRYLIKTRGQQVTLSCSPISGHRSVSWYQQTPGQGLQFLFEYFSETQRNKGNFPGRFSGRQFSNSRSEMNVSTLELGDSALYLCASRLDRGRPETQYFGPGTRLLVL.

CDR3 DNA sequence: TGTGCCAGCAGCCAAGATCTACAGTCATACACCGGGGAGCTGTTTTTT. It translates to CASSQDLQSYTGELFF. This chain uses TRBV4-2 with TRBJ2-2; no clear D gene. CDR1 LGHNA and CDR2 YNFKEQ come from the germline V gene. This CDR3 is built from 16 residues. The V and J ends lost 0 bases and 3 bases respectively, with 11 bases between them.

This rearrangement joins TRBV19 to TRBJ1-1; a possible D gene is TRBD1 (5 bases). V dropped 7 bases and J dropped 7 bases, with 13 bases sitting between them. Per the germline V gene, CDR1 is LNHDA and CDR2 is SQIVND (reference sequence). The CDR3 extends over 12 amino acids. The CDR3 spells CASISSGREAFF. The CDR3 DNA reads TGTGCCAGTATATCCTCAGGGCGTGAAGCTTTCTTT.

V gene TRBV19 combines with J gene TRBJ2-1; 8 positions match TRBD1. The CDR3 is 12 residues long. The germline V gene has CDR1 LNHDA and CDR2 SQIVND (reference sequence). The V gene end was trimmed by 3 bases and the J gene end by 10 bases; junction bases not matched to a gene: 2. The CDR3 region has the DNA TGTGCCAGTAGTATTCCAGGGGGCGAGCAGTTCTTC. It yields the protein CASSIPGGEQFF.

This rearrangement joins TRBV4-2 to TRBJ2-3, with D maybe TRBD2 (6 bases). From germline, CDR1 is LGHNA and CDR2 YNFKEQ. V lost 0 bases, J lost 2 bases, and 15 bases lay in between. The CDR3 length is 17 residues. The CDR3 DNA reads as TGTGCCAGCAGCCAAGATCCGAGGGGCGGGGACACAGATACGCAGTATTTT. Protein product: CASSQDPRGGDTDTQYF.

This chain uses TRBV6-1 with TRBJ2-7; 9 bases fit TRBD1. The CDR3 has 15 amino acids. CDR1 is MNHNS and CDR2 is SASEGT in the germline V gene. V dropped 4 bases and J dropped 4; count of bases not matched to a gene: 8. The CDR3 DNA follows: TGTGCCAGCAGTGTTACGGGACAGGGATCGTACGAGCAGTACTTC. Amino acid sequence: CASSVTGQGSYEQYF.

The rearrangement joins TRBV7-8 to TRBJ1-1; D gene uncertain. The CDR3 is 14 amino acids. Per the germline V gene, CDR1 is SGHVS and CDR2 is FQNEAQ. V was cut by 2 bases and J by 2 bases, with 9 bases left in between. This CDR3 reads CASSLQLVNTEAFF. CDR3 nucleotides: TGTGCCAGCAGCTTACAGTTGGTAAACACTGAAGCTTTCTTT.

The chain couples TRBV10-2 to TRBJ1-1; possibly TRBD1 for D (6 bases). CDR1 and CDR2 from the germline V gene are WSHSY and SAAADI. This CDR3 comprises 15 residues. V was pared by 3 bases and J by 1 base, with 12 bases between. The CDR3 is CASSDPTGSNTEAFF. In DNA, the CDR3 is TGCGCCAGCAGTGACCCGACAGGTTCGAACACTGAAGCTTTCTTT.

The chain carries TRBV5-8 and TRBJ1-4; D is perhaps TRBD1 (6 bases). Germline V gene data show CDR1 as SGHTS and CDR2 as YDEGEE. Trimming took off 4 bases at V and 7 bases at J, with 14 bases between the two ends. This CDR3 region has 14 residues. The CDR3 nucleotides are TGTGCCAGCAGCCCCAAGGAACAGGGTGAAAAACTGTTTTTT. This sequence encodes CASSPKEQGEKLFF.

The CDR3, as DNA: TGTGCCAGCAGCGGCGGGACTAGCTACACAGATACGCAGTATTTT. Translating it yields CASSGGTSYTDTQYF. The rearrangement links TRBV9 to TRBJ2-3, with 9 bases that match TRBD2. Trimming removed 3 bases from V and 2 bases from J; junction bases left unmatched: 4. Germline CDR1 SGDLS, CDR2 YYNGEE. This CDR3 contains 15 residues.

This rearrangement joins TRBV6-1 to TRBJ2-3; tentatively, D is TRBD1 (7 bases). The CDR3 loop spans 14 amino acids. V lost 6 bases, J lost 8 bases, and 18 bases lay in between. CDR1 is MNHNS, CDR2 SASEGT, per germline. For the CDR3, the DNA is TGTGCCAGCAGGGCGGGGACAGAAGAGGGTACGCAGTATTTT. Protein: CASRAGTEEGTQYF.

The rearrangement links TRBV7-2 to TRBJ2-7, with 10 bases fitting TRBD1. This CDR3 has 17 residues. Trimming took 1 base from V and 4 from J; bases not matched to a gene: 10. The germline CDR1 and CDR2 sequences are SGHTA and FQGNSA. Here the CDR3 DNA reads TGTGCCAGCAGCTTAGGTGTTAGGGGACAGGGGATGTACGAGCAGTACTTC. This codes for CASSLGVRGQGMYEQYF.